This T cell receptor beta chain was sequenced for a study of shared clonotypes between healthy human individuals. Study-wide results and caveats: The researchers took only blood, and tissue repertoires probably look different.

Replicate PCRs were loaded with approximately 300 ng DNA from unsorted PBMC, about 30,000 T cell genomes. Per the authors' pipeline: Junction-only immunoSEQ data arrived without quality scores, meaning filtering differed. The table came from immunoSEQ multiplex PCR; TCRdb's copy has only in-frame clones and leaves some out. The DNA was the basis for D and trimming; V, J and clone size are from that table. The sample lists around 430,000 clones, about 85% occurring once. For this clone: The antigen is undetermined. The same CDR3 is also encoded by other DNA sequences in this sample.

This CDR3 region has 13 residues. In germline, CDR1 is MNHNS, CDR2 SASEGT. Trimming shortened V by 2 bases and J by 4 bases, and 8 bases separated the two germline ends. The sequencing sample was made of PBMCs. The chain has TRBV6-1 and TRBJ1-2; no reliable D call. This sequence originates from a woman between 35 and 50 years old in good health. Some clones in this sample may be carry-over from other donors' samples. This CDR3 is CASSENRGYGYTF. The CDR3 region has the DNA TGTGCCAGCAGTGAAAACCGGGGCTATGGCTACACCTTC.